This is a list of T cell receptor beta chains from one sample in a study of T-cell memory formation after mild COVID-19. TCRdb passed the 5' RACE reads through MiXCR, listing each CDR3 protein once. The top ten hold approximately 21% of the sample, which has 250,000 to 350,000 distinct CDR3 sequences, roughly 21% seen once. The specimen sequenced was PBMCs or a T cell subset sorted from them (not recorded which). Every receptor here comes from a young man who had mild COVID-19 (a few samples of this study predate the infection). Cell type and time point are not known. Both conserved end residues are part of each CDR3. A D gene is named only where the DNA matches it firmly. The listing skips clone size in some rows; elsewhere it reads once, few, many or a size class.

V	size	J	D	DNA	CDR3
TRBV9	-	TRBJ1-4	-	TGTGCCAGCAGCGCAGGTCTTAGTGGTGAAAAACTGTTTTTT	CASSAGLSGEKLFF
TRBV29-1	-	TRBJ1-2	-	TGCAGCGTTCAAGAACGGGGGTACGGCTACACCTTC	CSVQERGYGYTF
TRBV6-2/TRBV6-3	few	TRBJ2-7	-	TGTGCCATCCGAGGGTTCTACGAGCAGTACTTC	CAIRGFYEQYF
TRBV7-7	many	TRBJ2-1	-	TGTGCTAGCAGCTTAGGCTTGGGGGATGAGCAGTTCTTC	CASSLGLGDEQFF
TRBV5-1	many	TRBJ1-6	-	TGCGCCAGCAGCTTGGCCGAAGGGAGACAGACCCTCCACTTT	CASSLAEGRQTLHF
TRBV12-3/TRBV12-4	few	TRBJ1-5	-	TGTGCCAGCAGTTTAGGGAGTTCTAATCAGCCCCAGCATTTT	CASSLGSSNQPQHF
TRBV7-9	-	TRBJ2-1	-	TGTGCCAGCAGCCCCTCGGGGACCGGTGAGCAGTTCTTC	CASSPSGTGEQFF
TRBV12-3/TRBV12-4	few	TRBJ2-7	-	TGTGCCAGCAGCGCCCACTACGAGCAGTACTTC	CASSAHYEQYF
TRBV20-1	-	TRBJ1-1	-	TGCAGTGCCGCCAGGTCCACTGAAGCTTTCTTT	CSAARSTEAFF
TRBV9	-	TRBJ2-1	-	TGTGCCAGCAGCGTAGCGAGGACGCACAATGAGCAGTTCTTC	CASSVARTHNEQFF
TRBV9	-	TRBJ2-2	-	TGTGCCAGCAGCCCCGGCCCCAGGGAGCTGTTTTTT	CASSPGPRELFF
TRBV24-1	few	TRBJ2-5	-	TGTGCCACCAGTGAAAGTGGAAAGGAGACCCAGTACTTC	CATSESGKETQYF
TRBV20-1	-	TRBJ2-1	-	TGCAGTGCTACCGAAGCAGCCAATGAGCAGTTCTTC	CSATEAANEQFF
TRBV6-5	-	TRBJ1-2	-	TGTGCCAGCAGTTACTCGGGGTCAGGAGAGTATCGCTACACCTTC	CASSYSGSGEYRYTF
TRBV19	few	TRBJ1-5	-	TGTGCCAGTAGTGCGGGACAGCCCCAGCATTTT	CASSAGQPQHF
TRBV9	few	TRBJ2-1	TRBD2	TGTGCCAGCAGCGGCCGACTAGCGGGGAATGAGCAGTTCTTC	CASSGRLAGNEQFF
TRBV5-1	-	TRBJ1-2	-	TGCGCCAGCAGCCCCCAGGGAACCCCTAACTATGGCTACACCTTC	CASSPQGTPNYGYTF
TRBV6-2/TRBV6-3	few	TRBJ2-3	TRBD2	TGTGCCAGCGGGCGTAGCGGGACAGATACGCAGTATTTT	CASGRSGTDTQYF
TRBV12-5	many	TRBJ2-4	-	TGTGCTAGTGGTTTAGGGACTCCAGCCAAAAACATTCAGTACTTC	CASGLGTPAKNIQYF
TRBV5-5	-	TRBJ2-5	TRBD2	TGTGCCAGCAGCTTGGCCAGCGGGGGGGCCGTAGAGACCCAGTACTTC	CASSLASGGAVETQYF
TRBV28	-	TRBJ2-3	-	TGTGCCAGCAGTTTGGTCAGGGGATACCTTAGCACGCAGTATTTT	CASSLVRGYLSTQYF
TRBV4-1	few	TRBJ2-7	-	TGCGCCAGCAGCCAAGATCGCCCCAGCGGTGCCGTCTACGAGCAGTACTTC	CASSQDRPSGAVYEQYF
TRBV7-9	-	TRBJ1-2	-	TGTGCCAGCAGCCCCGAAACGGGGCAGAGTCTCTATGGCTACACCTTC	CASSPETGQSLYGYTF
TRBV9	-	TRBJ2-1	TRBD2	TGTGCCAGCAGCGTAGGACTAGCGGGGATCTACAATGAGCAGTTCTTC	CASSVGLAGIYNEQFF
TRBV5-1	few	TRBJ2-5	-	TGCGCCAGCAGCTTGGACCCCGCGTTAGAGACCCAGTACTTC	CASSLDPALETQYF
TRBV4-1	few	TRBJ2-2	-	TGCGCCAGCAGCCCGCGGACGACCACCGGGGAGCTGTTTTTT	CASSPRTTTGELFF
TRBV5-1	many	TRBJ1-1	TRBD1	TGCGCCAGCAGCTACACAGGGGACACTGAAGCTTTCTTT	CASSYTGDTEAFF